The clone carrying this T cell receptor (beta chain) showed up just a few times. What it binds is unknown. Evenly divided among several immunoSEQ plates was the genomic DNA of each subset. Here immunoSEQ multiplex PCR was the method, and the copy in TCRdb shows in-frame clones only, minus some. The sample holds roughly 1,100,000 clones; around 74% are singletons and the top ten take roughly 1.4%. Trimming shortened V by 1 base and J by 6 bases, and 9 bases separated the two germline ends. The V gene's germline CDR1 is SGHTA and CDR2 FQGTGA. The CDR3 loop spans 14 amino acids. These data are taken from a study of shared clonotypes between healthy human individuals. Findings and limits, study-wide: A reduction in generation probabilities was seen for non-shared clonotypes relative to those shared by all four donors. A limitation of the genetic and exposure-history diversity represented arose from few donors.

The CD4+ fraction was divided into a CD45RA+ naive subset and a CD45RA-negative memory subset. The receptor comes from a man between 18 and 35 years old in good health. The sample taken for sequencing was memory CD4+ T cells sorted from blood. Noted subset: CD45RA-negative fraction. V gene TRBV7-3 combines with J gene TRBJ2-2; D perhaps matches TRBD1 (5 bases). This CDR3 reads CASSLIRTSGELFF. The CDR3 coding sequence is TGTGCCAGCAGCTTAATCCGGACATCCGGGGAGCTGTTTTTT.